The 7 T cell receptor beta chains below all came from one sample that was sequenced in a study of CD4 T cells in relation to SARS-CoV-2 and coronaviruses. The assay was immunoSEQ multiplex PCR, and TCRdb's table has in-frame clones only and misses some. Among just under 65,000 clones listed, 85% to 95% were seen once. CD4+ T cells from unexposed donors were obtained before the COVID-19 pandemic (2011-2018). Input material: naive CD4+ T cells from PBMCs. Described subset: naive CD4+ T cells isolated by negative enrichment. These receptors were obtained from a human donor in good health.

The V call is TRBV5-1, the J call TRBJ2-2; D is unclear. The germline V gene encodes CDR1 SGHRS and CDR2 YFSETQ. The CDR3 runs to 15 residues. V was trimmed by 0 bases and J by 2 bases, leaving 8 bases between them. This chain's CDR3 is CASSLVAPNTGELFF. The CDR3 DNA follows: TGCGCCAGCAGCTTGGTTGCCCCCAACACCGGGGAGCTGTTTTTT.

The rearrangement uses TRBV2 and TRBJ2-1; 9 nucleotides line up with TRBD2. V trimming: 8 bases; J trimming: 7 bases; junction bases outside the gene matches: 9. This CDR3 is 14 amino acids long. The germline V gene has CDR1 SNHLY and CDR2 FYNNEI. CDR3 amino acids: CASGNSGRANEQFF. For the CDR3, the DNA is TGTGCCAGCGGGAATAGCGGGAGAGCTAATGAGCAGTTCTTC.

The chain carries TRBV28 and TRBJ2-2; TRBD1 matches at 8 bases. This CDR3 spans 18 amino acids. The V and J ends lost 4 bases and 8 bases, in that order; junction bases with no gene match: 18. Per germline, CDR1 MDHEN and CDR2 SYDVKM. Written as DNA, the CDR3 is TGTGCCAGCAGTTGGTTAAGAGGCAGGGGGCGCGTCAAAGGGGAGCTGTTTTTT. Translated, it gives CASSWLRGRGRVKGELFF.

V and J are TRBV27 and TRBJ2-7, with TRBD2 matching over 8 bases. Trimming cost V 10 bases and J 4 bases; bases outside gene matches: 12. CDR3 size: 14 residues. Germline V lookup: CDR1 MNHEY, CDR2 SMNVEV (reference sequence). The DNA of the CDR3 is TGTGCCACCAAAATGAGCGGGAGAGCTTACGAGCAGTACTTC. Amino acid sequence: CATKMSGRAYEQYF.

The chain links TRBV24-1 to TRBJ2-1; 7 bases match TRBD1. The CDR3 is 16 amino acids. V was pared by 4 bases and J by 5 bases, with 10 bases of the junction left unmatched. The germline gives CDR1 KGHDR, CDR2 SFDVKD. CDR3 nucleotide sequence: TGTGCCACCAGTGAGCGGAAGACAGGGACCCACAATGAGCAGTTCTTC. Translated: CATSERKTGTHNEQFF.

The chain recombines TRBV3-1 (or the pseudogene TRBV3-2) with TRBJ1-1; 7 bases map to TRBD1. CDR3 size: 15 residues. Germline V gene data show CDR1 as LGHDT and CDR2 as YNNKEL (reference sequence). The V gene end was trimmed by 4 bases and the J gene end by 5 bases; junction bases not matched to a gene: 10. CDR3 sequence: CASSLGQGVSTEAFF. The CDR3 DNA reads as TGTGCCAGCAGCCTCGGGCAGGGGGTCAGTACTGAAGCTTTCTTT.

The chain carries TRBV28 and TRBJ2-2; TRBD1 matches 7 bases. The germline CDR1 and CDR2 sequences are MDHEN and SYDVKM. The trim removed 5 bases at V and 2 bases at J, leaving 11 bases unmatched. CDR3 length: 17 residues. The CDR3 protein is CASSVKPGTANTGELFF. The CDR3 DNA sequence: TGTGCCAGCAGTGTAAAACCCGGGACAGCAAACACCGGGGAGCTGTTTTTT.